This T cell receptor beta chain comes out of a study of blood T cell repertoires in COVID-19. Study background: Acute and convalescent COVID-19 samples came from the United States, Italy and Spain.

The CDR3 runs 14 residues. Germline V gene lookup returns CDR1 SGHVS and CDR2 FQNEAQ. Trimming took off 1 base at V and 8 bases at J, with 11 bases between the two ends. Per the original methods: Scientists estimated how many nucleated cells there were by amplifying reference gene primers. Generated by immunoSEQ multiplex PCR, the TCRdb table keeps only in-frame clones and is missing some. V and J calls and clone size are those listed in that table; D and trimming were worked out from the DNA. The sample yields 450,000 to 500,000 clones, approximately 83% seen once. The source of this sequence is a human donor in a cohort sampled during active COVID-19. The chain couples TRBV7-8 to TRBJ1-4; possibly TRBD1 for D (5 bases). Sequencing was done on a sample of peripheral blood. CDR3: CASSLGDSWEKLFF. The DNA of the CDR3 is TGTGCCAGCAGCTTAGGGGACTCTTGGGAAAAACTGTTTTTT.